This TCR beta chain was sequenced for a study of beta chain features in type 1 diabetes. Germline assignment: CDR1 MDHEN and CDR2 SYDVKM. CDR3 length: 16 amino acids. The V gene lost 6 bases and the J gene lost 3 bases, with 21 bases spanning the gap. Since all of the isolated RNA was reverse transcribed, expressed TCRB transcripts were what got sequenced. TCRdb's table, derived via immunoSEQ multiplex PCR, lists solely in-frame clones and lacks some. The sample carries hundreds of thousands of clones, about 14% recorded once. This receptor was taken from a young man in good health. Sequenced sample: naive CD4+ T cells from blood. The genes are TRBV28 and TRBJ2-7, with D possibly TRBD1 on 5 matching bases. The CDR3 sequence: CASRPFTQGRNYEQYF. In DNA form, the CDR3 reads TGTGCCAGCAGACCCTTTACCCAGGGTAGGAACTACGAGCAGTACTTC.